Included here is one T cell receptor (beta chain) sequence, with context. Its specificity is not known. This entry belongs to a study of cytomegalovirus exposure and HLA in healthy donors. Study conclusions and caveats: A later analysis found that most CMV-associated TCR beta chains appeared HLA-restricted. Prior analysis indicated that the majority of TCR beta V segments exhibited productivity approximately 90% or approximately 30% of the time.

From germline, CDR1 is SNHLY and CDR2 FYNNEI. The CDR3 is made up of 14 amino acids. Trimming removed 4 bases from V and 0 bases from J; junction bases left unmatched: 1. PCR was performed using 60 Vbeta and 13 Jbeta primers. Sequencing used immunoSEQ multiplex PCR; TCRdb keeps in-frame clones, though not all of them. The repertoire has over 150,000 clones, approximately 80% of them found once; the top ten carry roughly 13%. When sampled, the donors appeared nominally healthy, though they likely had unrecorded immune exposures. The sample was PBMCs. V is TRBV2 and J is TRBJ2-5, with 8 bases fitting TRBD1. This clonotype originated in a man in his thirties or forties in good health and CMV-seropositive. DNA of the CDR3: TGTGCCAGCAGTGGGGACAGGTACCAAGAGACCCAGTACTTC. It encodes CASSGDRYQETQYF.